A single sample is the source of the 9 T cell receptor beta chains below, sequenced in a study of blood T cell repertoires in COVID-19. Clones were sequenced by immunoSEQ multiplex PCR, and TCRdb holds only the in-frame ones, with some missing. This table holds about 320,000 clones, about 91% found once. The sequenced sample was peripheral blood. These receptors originate from a woman under 40 with COVID-19, enrolled during active disease.

The chain is built from TRBV4-1 and TRBJ2-7, with D uncertain. This CDR3 has 14 residues. Germline assignment: CDR1 MGHRA and CDR2 YSYEKL. V was trimmed by 0 bases and J by 2 bases, leaving 8 bases between them. CDR3 protein: CASSQDTATYEQYF. The DNA for the CDR3 is TGCGCCAGCAGCCAAGATACAGCTACCTACGAGCAGTACTTC.

The rearrangement uses TRBV5-1 and TRBJ1-2, with unresolved D. This CDR3 comprises 12 residues. Germline assignment: CDR1 SGHRS and CDR2 YFSETQ. Trimming pared 3 bases from V and 6 bases from J, leaving 9 bases between. CDR3: CASSSLGHGYTF. CDR3 in DNA: TGCGCCAGCAGCTCCCTAGGCCATGGCTACACCTTC.

The chain employs TRBV15 and TRBJ1-3, with D hard to call. The V end was cut by 1 base, the J end by 1 base, with 5 bases between. There are 14 residues in the CDR3. Germline lookup yields CDR1 LNHNV and CDR2 YYDKDF (reference sequence). The CDR3 is CATSRVRSGNTIYF. DNA for the CDR3: TGTGCCACCAGCAGAGTTAGATCTGGAAACACCATATATTTT.

The rearrangement links TRBV6-1 to TRBJ2-7, with TRBD2 matching over 7 bases. V lost 3 bases to trimming and J lost 4 bases; unmatched junction nucleotides: 6. The V gene's germline CDR1 is MNHNS and CDR2 SASEGT. The CDR3 extends over 14 amino acids. The CDR3 coding sequence is TGTGCCAGCAGTGAGAGTTTGGGGGGGTACGAGCAGTACGTC. This gives the protein CASSESLGGYEQYV.

The V and J genes are TRBV5-1 and TRBJ2-1, with 10 positions matching TRBD1. This CDR3 region has 14 residues. Germline trimming cut 7 bases from V and 5 bases from J; bases unmatched to any gene: 6. Germline V gives CDR1 SGHRS, CDR2 YFSETQ. The CDR3 nucleotides read TGCGCCAGCGGGACAGGGGAACTAGACAATGAGCAGTTCTTC. Protein sequence: CASGTGELDNEQFF.

This rearrangement joins TRBV18 to TRBJ2-7, with D perhaps TRBD1 (5 bases). Trimming cost V 6 bases and J 1 base, with 7 bases left between them. This CDR3 comprises 12 residues. Germline assignment: CDR1 KGHSH and CDR2 LQKENI. The CDR3 spells CASSDKSYEQYF. The CDR3 region has the DNA TGTGCCAGCTCGGACAAATCCTACGAGCAGTACTTC.

A word on this clone: The sample holds other DNA sequences that translate to the same CDR3. The V gene is TRBV28, the J gene TRBJ2-5; D might be TRBD1 (5 bases). The CDR3 covers 13 residues. Germline V gene data show CDR1 as MDHEN and CDR2 as SYDVKM. Trimming removed 2 bases from V and 5 bases from J, with 9 bases in between. The CDR3 loop reads CASSLPYRETQYF. DNA of the CDR3: TGTGCCAGCAGTTTACCCTACAGGGAGACCCAGTACTTC.

V and J are TRBV7-2 and TRBJ1-3; 10 positions match TRBD1. After removal of 6 bases from V and 4 bases from J, the junction contained 9 bases not matched to a gene. The CDR3 consists of 16 residues. CDR1 is SGHTA, CDR2 FQGNSA, per germline. The CDR3 here is CASREKTGGTGNTIYF. The CDR3, as DNA: TGTGCCAGCAGGGAAAAGACAGGGGGCACCGGAAACACCATATATTTT.

The chain combines TRBV14 with TRBJ1-6; D possibly corresponds to TRBD1 (5 bases). V was cut by 0 bases and J by 1 base, with 19 bases left in between. The CDR3 length is 20 residues. Germline lookup yields CDR1 SGHDN and CDR2 FVKESK. The CDR3 is CASSQEGGRPVGSYNSPLHF. CDR3 DNA sequence: TGTGCCAGCAGCCAAGAGGGGGGACGGCCAGTTGGTTCCTATAATTCACCCCTCCACTTT.